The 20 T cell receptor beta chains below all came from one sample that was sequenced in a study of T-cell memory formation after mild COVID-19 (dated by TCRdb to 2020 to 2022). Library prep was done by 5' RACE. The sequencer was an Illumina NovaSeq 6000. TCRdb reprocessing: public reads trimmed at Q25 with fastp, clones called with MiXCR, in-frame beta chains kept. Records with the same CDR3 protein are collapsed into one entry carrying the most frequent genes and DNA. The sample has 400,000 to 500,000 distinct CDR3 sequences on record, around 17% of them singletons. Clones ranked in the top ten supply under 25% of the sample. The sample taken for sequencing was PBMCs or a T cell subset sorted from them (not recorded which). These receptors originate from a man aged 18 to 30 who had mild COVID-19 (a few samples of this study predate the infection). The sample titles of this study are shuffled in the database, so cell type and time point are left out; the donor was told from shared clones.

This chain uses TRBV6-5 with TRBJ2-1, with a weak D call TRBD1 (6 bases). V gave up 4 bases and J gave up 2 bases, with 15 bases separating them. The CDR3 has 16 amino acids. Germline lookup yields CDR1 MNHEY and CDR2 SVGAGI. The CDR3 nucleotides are TGTGCCAGCAGTTCCCTACAGGGTATGCCCTACAATGAGCAGTTCTTC. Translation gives CASSSLQGMPYNEQFF.

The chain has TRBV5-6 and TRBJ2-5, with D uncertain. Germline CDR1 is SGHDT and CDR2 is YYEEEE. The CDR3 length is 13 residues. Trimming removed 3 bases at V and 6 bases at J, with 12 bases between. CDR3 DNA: TGTGCCAGCAGCTGGGTAAATAGAAAGACCCAGTACTTC. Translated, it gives CASSWVNRKTQYF.

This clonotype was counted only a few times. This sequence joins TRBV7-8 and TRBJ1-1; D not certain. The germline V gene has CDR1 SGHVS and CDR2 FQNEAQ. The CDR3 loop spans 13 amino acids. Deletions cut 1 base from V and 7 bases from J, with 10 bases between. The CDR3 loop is CASSLDTRDEAFF. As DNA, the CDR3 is TGTGCCAGCAGCTTAGACACCCGGGATGAAGCTTTCTTT.

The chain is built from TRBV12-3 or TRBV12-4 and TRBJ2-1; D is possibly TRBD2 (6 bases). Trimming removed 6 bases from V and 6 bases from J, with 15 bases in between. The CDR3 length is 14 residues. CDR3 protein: CASRPQGAGNEQFF. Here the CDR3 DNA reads TGTGCCAGCAGGCCCCAGGGAGCGGGCAATGAGCAGTTCTTC.

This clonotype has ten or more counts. CDR3 protein: CASSLAWGAAYTGELFF. The CDR3 region has the DNA TGTGCCAGCAGCTTAGCTTGGGGGGCAGCGTACACCGGGGAGCTGTTTTTT. The J gene is TRBJ2-2, the V gene TRBV7-2, with D perhaps TRBD1 or TRBD2 (6 bases each). CDR3 length equals 17 residues. The germline CDR1 and CDR2 sequences are SGHTA and FQGNSA. The V gene lost 0 bases and the J gene lost 3 bases, with 14 bases spanning the gap.

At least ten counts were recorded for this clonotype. The CDR3: CASSQDTGESYNEQFF. CDR3 bases: TGTGCCAGCAGCCAAGATACGGGGGAATCCTACAATGAGCAGTTCTTC. This chain links TRBV4-2 with TRBJ2-1, with TRBD2 as a possible D gene (6 bases). The CDR3 has 16 amino acids. V lost 0 bases and J 1 base, leaving 10 bases between the germline ends. The germline V gene encodes CDR1 LGHNA and CDR2 YNFKEQ.

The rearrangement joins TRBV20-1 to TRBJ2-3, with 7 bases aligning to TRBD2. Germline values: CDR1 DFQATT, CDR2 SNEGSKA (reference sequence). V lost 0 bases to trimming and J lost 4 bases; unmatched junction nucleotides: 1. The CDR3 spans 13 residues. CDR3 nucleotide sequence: TGCAGTGCTAGAGATGCGGGGGCAGATACGCAGTATTTT. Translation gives CSARDAGADTQYF.

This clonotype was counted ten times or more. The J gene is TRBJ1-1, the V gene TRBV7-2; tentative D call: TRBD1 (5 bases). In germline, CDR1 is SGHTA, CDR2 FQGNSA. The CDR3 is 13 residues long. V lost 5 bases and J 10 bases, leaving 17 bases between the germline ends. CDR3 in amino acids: CASSPGPSQGAFF. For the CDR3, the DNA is TGTGCCAGCAGCCCTGGGCCTTCCCAGGGAGCTTTCTTT.

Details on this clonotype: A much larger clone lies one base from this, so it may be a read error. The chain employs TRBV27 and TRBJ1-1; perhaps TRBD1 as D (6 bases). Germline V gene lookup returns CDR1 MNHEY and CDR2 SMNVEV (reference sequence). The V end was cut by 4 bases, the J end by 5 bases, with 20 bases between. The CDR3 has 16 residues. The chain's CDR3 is CASSSSHDVGGTEAFF. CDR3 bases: TGTGCCAGCAGTTCCTCACACGACGTAGGGGGGACTGAAGCTTTCTTT.

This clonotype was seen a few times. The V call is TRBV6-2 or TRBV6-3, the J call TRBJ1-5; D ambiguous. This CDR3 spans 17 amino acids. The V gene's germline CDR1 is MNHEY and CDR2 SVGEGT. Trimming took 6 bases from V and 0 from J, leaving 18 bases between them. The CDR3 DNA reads TGTGCCAGCAGCACCTGGTGGGCTGTCAATAGCAATCAGCCCCAGCATTTT. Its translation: CASSTWWAVNSNQPQHF.

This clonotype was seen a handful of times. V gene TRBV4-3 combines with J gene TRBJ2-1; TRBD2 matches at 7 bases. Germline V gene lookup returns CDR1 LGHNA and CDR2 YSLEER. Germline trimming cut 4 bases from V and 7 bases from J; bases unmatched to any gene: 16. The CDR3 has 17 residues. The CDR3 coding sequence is TGCGCCAGCAGCCCCTATCTAGCTGGGGGGGGGTCAAATGAGCAGTTCTTC. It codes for CASSPYLAGGGSNEQFF.

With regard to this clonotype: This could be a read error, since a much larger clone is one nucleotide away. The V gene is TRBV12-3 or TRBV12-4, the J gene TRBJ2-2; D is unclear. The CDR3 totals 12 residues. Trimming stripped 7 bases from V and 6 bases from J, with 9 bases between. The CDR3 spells CASKRVAGELFF. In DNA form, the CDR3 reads TGTGCCAGCAAAAGGGTGGCCGGGGAGCTGTTTTTT.

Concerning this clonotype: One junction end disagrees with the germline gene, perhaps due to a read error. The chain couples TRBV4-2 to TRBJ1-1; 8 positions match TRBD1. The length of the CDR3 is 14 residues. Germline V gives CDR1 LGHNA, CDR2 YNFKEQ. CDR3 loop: CASSQGTGPTVAFF. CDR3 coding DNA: TGTGCCAGCAGTCAAGGGACAGGCCCGACGGTAGCTTTCTTT.

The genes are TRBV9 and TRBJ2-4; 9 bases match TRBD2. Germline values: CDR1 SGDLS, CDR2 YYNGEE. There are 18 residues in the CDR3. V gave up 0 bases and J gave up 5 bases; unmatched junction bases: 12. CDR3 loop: CASSVEASGGPLQNIQYF. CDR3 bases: TGTGCCAGCAGCGTAGAAGCGAGCGGGGGGCCACTTCAAAACATTCAGTACTTC. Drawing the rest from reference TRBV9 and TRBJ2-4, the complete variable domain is DSGVTQTPKHLITATGQRVTLRCSPRSGDLSVYWYQQSLDQGLQFLIQYYNGEERAKGNILERFSAQQFPDLHSELNLSSLELGDSALYFCASSVEASGGPLQNIQYFGAGTRLSVL.

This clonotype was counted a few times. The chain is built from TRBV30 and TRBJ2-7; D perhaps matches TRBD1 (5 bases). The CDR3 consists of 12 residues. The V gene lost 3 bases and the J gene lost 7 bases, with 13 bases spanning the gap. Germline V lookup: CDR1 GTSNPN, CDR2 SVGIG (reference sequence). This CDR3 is CAWRDNLREQYF. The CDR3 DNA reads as TGTGCCTGGAGGGACAATCTGAGGGAGCAGTACTTC.

CDR3 residues: CASSKWGRENTEAFF. The CDR3 DNA reads TGTGCCAGCAGCAAATGGGGCAGGGAAAACACTGAAGCTTTCTTT. The chain recombines TRBV7-3 with TRBJ1-1; a possible D gene is TRBD1 (5 bases). Trimming cost V 5 bases and J 2 bases, with 15 bases left between them. The germline CDR1 and CDR2 sequences are SGHTA and FQGTGA. CDR3 length: 15 residues.

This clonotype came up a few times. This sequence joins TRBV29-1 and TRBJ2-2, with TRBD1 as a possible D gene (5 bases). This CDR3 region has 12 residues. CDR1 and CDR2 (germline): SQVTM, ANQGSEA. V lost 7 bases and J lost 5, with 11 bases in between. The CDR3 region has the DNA TGCAGCGGGACACCCGGGACCGGGGAGCTGTTTTTT. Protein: CSGTPGTGELFF.

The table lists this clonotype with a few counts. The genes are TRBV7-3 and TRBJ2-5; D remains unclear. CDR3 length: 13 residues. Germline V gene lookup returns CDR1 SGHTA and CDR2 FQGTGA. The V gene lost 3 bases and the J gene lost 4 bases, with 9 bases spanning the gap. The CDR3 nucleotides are TGTGCCAGCAGCTTGGAGCTCCTAGAGACCCAGTACTTC. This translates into CASSLELLETQYF.

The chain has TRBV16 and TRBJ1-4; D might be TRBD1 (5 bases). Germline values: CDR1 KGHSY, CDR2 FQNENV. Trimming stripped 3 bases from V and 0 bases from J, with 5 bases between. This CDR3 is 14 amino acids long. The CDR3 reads CASSHRATNEKLFF. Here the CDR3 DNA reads TGTGCCAGCAGCCACAGGGCAACTAATGAAAAACTGTTTTTT. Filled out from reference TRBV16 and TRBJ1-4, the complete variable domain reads GEEVAQTPKHLVRGEGQKAKLYCAPIKGHSYVFWYQQVLKNEFKFLISFQNENVFDETGMPKERFSAKCLPNSPCSLEIQATKLEDSAVYFCASSHRATNEKLFFGSGTQLSVL.

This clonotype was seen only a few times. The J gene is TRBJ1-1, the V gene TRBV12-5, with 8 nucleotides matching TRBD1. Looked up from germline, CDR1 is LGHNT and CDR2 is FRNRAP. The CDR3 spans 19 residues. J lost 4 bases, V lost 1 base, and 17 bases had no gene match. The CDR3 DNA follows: TGTGCTAGTGGTTTGGATGGGACAGGTTCTGTGTTTTATGGCACTGAAGCTTTCTTT. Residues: CASGLDGTGSVFYGTEAFF.